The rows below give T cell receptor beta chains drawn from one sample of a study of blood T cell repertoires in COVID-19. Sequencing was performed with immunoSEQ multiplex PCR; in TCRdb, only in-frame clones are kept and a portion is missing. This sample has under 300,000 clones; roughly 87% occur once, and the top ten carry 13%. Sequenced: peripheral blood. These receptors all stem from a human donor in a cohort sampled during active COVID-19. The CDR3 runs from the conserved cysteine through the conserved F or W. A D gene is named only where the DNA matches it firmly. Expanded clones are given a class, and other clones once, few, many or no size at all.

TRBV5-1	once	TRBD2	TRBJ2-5	CASSPSGRSVETQYF	TGCGCCAGCAGCCCGAGCGGGAGGAGTGTCGAGACCCAGTACTTC
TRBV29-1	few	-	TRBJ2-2	CSAIPGNTGELFF	TGCAGCGCAATTCCAGGGAACACCGGGGAGCTGTTTTTT
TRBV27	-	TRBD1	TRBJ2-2	CASSLTGDYGAGELFF	TGTGCCAGCAGCCTCACAGGGGATTACGGCGCCGGGGAGCTGTTTTTT
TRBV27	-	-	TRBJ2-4	CASSYRGLGIQYF	TGTGCCAGCAGTTACCGGGGGTTGGGCATTCAGTACTTC
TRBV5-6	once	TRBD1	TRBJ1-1	CASSLNHRGFTAFF	TGTGCCAGCAGCTTGAATCACAGGGGGTTTACGGCTTTCTTT
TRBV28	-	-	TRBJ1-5	CASSYRAPQPQHF	TGTGCCAGCAGTTACAGGGCCCCTCAGCCCCAGCATTTT
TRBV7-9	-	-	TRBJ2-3	CASSLETVVADTQYF	TGTGCCAGCAGCTTAGAGACAGTGGTGGCAGATACGCAGTATTTT
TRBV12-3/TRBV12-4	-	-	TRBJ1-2	CASSGTPYGYTF	TGTGCCAGCTCCGGGACACCTTATGGCTACACCTTC
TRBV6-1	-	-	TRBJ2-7	CASSDSTGGKYEQYF	TGTGCCAGCAGTGATTCTACCGGCGGGAAGTACGAGCAGTACTTC
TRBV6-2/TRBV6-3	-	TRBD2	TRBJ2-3	CASSYGTSGRTDTQYF	TGTGCCAGCAGTTACGGGACTAGCGGGCGCACAGATACGCAGTATTTT
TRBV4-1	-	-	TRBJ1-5	CASSQRWTSNQPQHF	TGCGCCAGCAGCCAGCGGTGGACAAGCAATCAGCCCCAGCATTTT
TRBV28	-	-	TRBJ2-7	CASSLYREQYF	TGTGCCAGCAGTTTATATCGCGAGCAGTACTTC
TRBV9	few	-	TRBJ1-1	CASSVQGSTEAFF	TGTGCCAGCAGCGTACAGGGGAGCACTGAAGCTTTCTTT
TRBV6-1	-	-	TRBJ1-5	CASSEASYQPQHF	TGTGCCAGCAGTGAAGCATCATATCAGCCCCAGCATTTT
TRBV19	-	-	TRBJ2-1	CASSIASSYNEQFF	TGTGCCAGTAGTATTGCGAGCTCCTACAATGAGCAGTTCTTC
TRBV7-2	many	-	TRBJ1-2	CASNPGGVDYGYTF	TGTGCCAGCAACCCTGGGGGGGTGGACTATGGCTACACCTTC
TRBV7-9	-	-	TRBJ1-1	CASSLNPSVEAFF	TGTGCCAGCAGCTTAAATCCCTCGGTCGAAGCTTTCTTT
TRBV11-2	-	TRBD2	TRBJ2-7	CASSPQLAGVSEQYF	TGTGCCAGCAGCCCGCAGCTAGCGGGAGTAAGCGAGCAGTACTTC
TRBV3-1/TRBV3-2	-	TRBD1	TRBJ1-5	CASSQAGGNNQPQHF	TGTGCCAGCAGCCAGGCAGGGGGGAACAATCAGCCCCAGCATTTT
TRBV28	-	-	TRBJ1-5	CASSFPRLSNQPQHF	TGTGCCAGCAGTTTTCCTAGGCTAAGCAATCAGCCCCAGCATTTT
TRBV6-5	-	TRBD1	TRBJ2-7	CASRSGTGSNKQYF	TGTGCCAGCAGGAGCGGGACAGGGAGCAATAAGCAGTACTTC
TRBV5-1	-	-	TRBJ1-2	CASSFSQGNYGYTF	TGCGCCAGCAGCTTCTCACAGGGAAACTATGGCTACACCTTC
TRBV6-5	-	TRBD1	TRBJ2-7	CASSSSTGGHYEQYF	TGTGCCAGCAGTAGCTCGACAGGGGGACACTACGAGCAGTACTTC
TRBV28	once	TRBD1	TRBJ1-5	CASDDRVQPQHF	TGTGCCAGCGATGACAGGGTGCAGCCCCAGCATTTT
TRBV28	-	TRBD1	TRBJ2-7	CASSLDSRQGNYEQYF	TGTGCCAGCAGTTTAGATTCCCGACAGGGGAATTACGAGCAGTACTTC
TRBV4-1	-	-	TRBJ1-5	CASSQQPGNNQPQHF	TGCGCCAGCAGCCAACAACCAGGGAACAATCAGCCCCAGCATTTT
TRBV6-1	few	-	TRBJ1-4	CASSEVAGGGEKLFF	TGTGCCAGCAGTGAAGTGGCAGGCGGGGGTGAAAAACTGTTTTTT
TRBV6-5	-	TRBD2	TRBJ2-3	CASSYSLAGGTDTQYF	TGTGCCAGCAGTTACTCGCTAGCGGGAGGCACAGATACGCAGTATTTT
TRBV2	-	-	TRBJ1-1	CASSANLPGAFF	TGTGCCAGCAGTGCGAACCTTCCAGGTGCTTTCTTT
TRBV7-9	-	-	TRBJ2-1	CASSRLLEQFF	TGTGCCAGCAGCCGACTTTTGGAGCAGTTCTTC
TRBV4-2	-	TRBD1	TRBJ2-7	CASSQDRPGTGGEQYF	TGTGCCAGCAGCCAAGATCGCCCCGGGACAGGCGGCGAGCAGTACTTC
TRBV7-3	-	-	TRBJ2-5	CASSLIPSEQETQYF	TGTGCCAGCAGCCTAATCCCCAGCGAGCAAGAGACCCAGTACTTC
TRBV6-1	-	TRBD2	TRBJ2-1	CASSTPGVGSGKQFF	TGTGCCAGCAGCACCCCCGGCGTTGGTAGCGGGAAGCAGTTCTTC
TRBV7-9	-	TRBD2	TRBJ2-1	CASSSPSGRGYNEQFF	TGTGCCAGCAGCTCCCCTAGCGGGAGGGGTTACAATGAGCAGTTCTTC
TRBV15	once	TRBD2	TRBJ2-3	CATSIGGAGEDTQYF	TGTGCCACCAGCATAGGAGGAGCGGGAGAAGATACGCAGTATTTT
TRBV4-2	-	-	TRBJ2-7	CASSQGGTFTYEQYF	TGTGCCAGCAGCCAAGGGGGCACCTTTACCTACGAGCAGTACTTC
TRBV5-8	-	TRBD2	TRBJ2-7	CASSAGLVEMEQYF	TGTGCCAGCAGCGCCGGACTAGTAGAGATGGAGCAGTACTTC
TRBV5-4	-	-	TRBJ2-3	CASSLGGGATDTQYF	TGTGCCAGCAGCTTGGGTGGCGGGGCGACAGATACGCAGTATTTT
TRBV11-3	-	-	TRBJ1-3	CANSFTDGSSGNTIYF	TGTGCCAACTCATTCACTGACGGGAGCTCTGGAAACACCATATATTTT
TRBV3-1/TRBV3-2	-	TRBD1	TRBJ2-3	CASSRFSQGATDTQYF	TGTGCCAGCAGCCGGTTTTCACAGGGGGCCACAGATACGCAGTATTTT
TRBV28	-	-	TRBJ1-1	CASSLRGLSLVITEAFF	TGTGCCAGCAGTTTAAGGGGATTATCGTTGGTGATCACTGAAGCTTTCTTT
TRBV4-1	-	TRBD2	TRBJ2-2	CASSLRLAALGGELFF	TGCGCCAGCAGCCTACGGCTAGCGGCGTTGGGCGGGGAGCTGTTTTTT
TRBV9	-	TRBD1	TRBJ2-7	CASSVGQGAFEQYF	TGTGCCAGCAGCGTTGGACAGGGGGCGTTTGAGCAGTACTTC
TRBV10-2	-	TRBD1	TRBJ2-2	CASSTTLTGGTGELFF	TGCGCCAGCAGTACAACTCTTACAGGGGGGACCGGGGAGCTGTTTTTT
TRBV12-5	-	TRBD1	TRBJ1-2	CASGLVRDRLFRGYTF	TGTGCTAGTGGTTTGGTACGGGACAGGCTATTCAGGGGCTACACCTTC
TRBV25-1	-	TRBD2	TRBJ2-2	CASSEYDGRGPGELFF	TGTGCCAGCAGTGAATATGACGGGAGGGGCCCCGGGGAGCTGTTTTTT